A selection of T cell receptor beta chains follows, all from one sample in a study of blood T cell repertoires in COVID-19. Some clones are missing from TCRdb's copy, which holds only in-frame ones; the method was immunoSEQ multiplex PCR. The sample consists of 200,000 to 300,000 clones, roughly 84% of them appearing once. The sample taken for sequencing was peripheral blood. These receptor sequences come from a man in his sixties with acute or convalescent COVID-19. CDR3s include the opening cysteine and the closing phenylalanine or tryptophan. The D gene is left open where the match is weak. Clone sizes are given selectively: once, few, many, or a class where the clone is expanded.

TRBV5-4	NA	NA	TRBJ2-7	CASSFSARVGRNEQYF	TGTGCCAGCAGCTTTTCGGCCAGGGTAGGGCGGAACGAGCAGTACTTC
TRBV2	NA	NA	TRBJ2-6	CASRLTSSGANVLTF	TGTGCCAGCAGATTGACTAGCTCTGGGGCCAACGTCCTGACTTTC
TRBV7-2	NA	TRBD1	TRBJ2-3	CASSWDRSTDTQYF	TGTGCCAGCAGCTGGGACAGAAGCACAGATACGCAGTATTTT
TRBV7-6	NA	TRBD1	TRBJ2-2	CASSFKIRDRDNTGELFF	TGTGCCAGCAGCTTTAAGATCCGGGACAGGGATAACACCGGGGAGCTGTTTTTT
TRBV5-1	NA	NA	TRBJ2-7	CASSPRRVRTHEQYF	TGCGCCAGCAGCCCTCGGAGGGTTCGGACCCACGAGCAGTACTTC
TRBV7-3	NA	NA	TRBJ1-2	CASSLRQENYGYTF	TGTGCCAGCAGCTTACGACAGGAGAACTATGGCTACACCTTC
TRBV5-1	NA	NA	TRBJ2-1	CASSSDGYSYNEQFF	TGCGCCAGCAGCAGCGACGGTTACTCCTACAATGAGCAGTTCTTC
TRBV5-6	NA	TRBD1	TRBJ2-7	CASRAGTASYEQYF	TGTGCCAGCAGAGCCGGGACAGCCTCCTACGAGCAGTACTTC
TRBV29-1	NA	NA	TRBJ1-2	CSVEDGDYGGLGYTF	TGCAGCGTTGAAGATGGAGACTACGGGGGTTTGGGCTACACCTTC
TRBV5-6	NA	NA	TRBJ1-1	CASSFRGWNTEAFF	TGTGCCAGCAGCTTTAGGGGGTGGAACACTGAAGCTTTCTTT
TRBV6-1	NA	TRBD1	TRBJ2-3	CASSVRDRGWTNTDTQYF	TGTGCCAGCAGTGTCCGGGACAGGGGGTGGACTAACACAGATACGCAGTATTTT
TRBV4-1	NA	NA	TRBJ1-2	CASSQALQGTVRYGYTF	TGCGCCAGCAGCCAAGCCCTTCAGGGAACGGTTCGCTATGGCTACACCTTC
TRBV7-9	NA	TRBD1	TRBJ1-3	CASSPTGGANTIYF	TGTGCCAGCAGCCCGACAGGGGGGGCAAACACCATATATTTT
TRBV19	NA	TRBD2	TRBJ2-5	CASRKRGVQETQYF	TGTGCCAGTAGGAAGCGGGGGGTTCAAGAGACCCAGTACTTC
TRBV6-2/TRBV6-3	NA	TRBD2	TRBJ2-1	CASSRPGTSGRGYNEQFF	TGTGCCAGCAGCCGCCCCGGGACTAGCGGGAGGGGGTACAATGAGCAGTTCTTC
TRBV5-4	NA	NA	TRBJ2-4	CASSVNRDSPGRF	TGTGCCAGCAGCGTGAACAGGGATTCGCCGGGCCGCTTC
TRBV7-6	NA	NA	TRBJ1-1	CASSFTTGGDTEAFF	TGTGCCAGCAGCTTTACGACCGGAGGGGACACTGAAGCTTTCTTT
TRBV7-3	NA	TRBD2	TRBJ2-3	CASSLGAGDQDTQYF	TGTGCCAGCAGCCTCGGGGCGGGAGATCAAGATACGCAGTATTTT
TRBV6-2/TRBV6-3	NA	TRBD1	TRBJ2-7	CASSYSPRGRLSYEQYF	TGTGCCAGCAGTTACTCGCCCAGGGGGCGTCTCTCCTACGAGCAGTACTTC
TRBV27	NA	NA	TRBJ2-5	CASSLSRGWETQYF	TGTGCCAGCAGTTTATCGCGGGGTTGGGAGACCCAGTACTTC
TRBV7-6	NA	TRBD1	TRBJ2-2	CASSLQGAPTGELFF	TGTGCCAGCAGCTTACAGGGGGCCCCCACCGGGGAGCTGTTTTTT
TRBV7-3	NA	NA	TRBJ2-3	CASSLLTISTDTQYF	TGTGCCAGCAGCTTATTGACAATTAGCACAGATACGCAGTATTTT
TRBV5-4	NA	TRBD2	TRBJ2-1	CASSLTSGTYNEQFF	TGTGCCAGCAGCTTAACTAGCGGGACCTACAATGAGCAGTTCTTC
TRBV27	NA	NA	TRBJ1-2	CASSLTGQNYGYTF	TGTGCCAGCAGCCTCACAGGACAGAACTATGGCTACACCTTC
TRBV3-1/TRBV3-2	NA	TRBD1	TRBJ1-3	CASSTGQGEDTIYF	TGTGCCAGCAGCACGGGACAGGGTGAGGACACCATATATTTT
TRBV4-1	NA	NA	TRBJ2-4	CASSQPRQGMRNIQYF	TGCGCCAGCAGCCAACCTCGCCAGGGGATGAGAAACATTCAGTACTTC
TRBV10-3	few	TRBD1	TRBJ2-7	CAISEGQGYYEQYF	TGTGCCATCAGTGAAGGACAGGGTTACTACGAGCAGTACTTC
TRBV19	NA	NA	TRBJ1-3	CASTLGLLSGNTIYF	TGTGCCAGTACCCTGGGACTGCTCTCTGGAAACACCATATATTTT
TRBV7-2	once	NA	TRBJ2-7	CASSRQNYEQYF	TGTGCCAGCAGCCGACAAAACTACGAGCAGTACTTC
TRBV7-3	NA	NA	TRBJ1-1	CASSDNAVNTEAFF	TGTGCCAGCAGCGATAACGCGGTCAACACTGAAGCTTTCTTT
TRBV9	NA	NA	TRBJ2-1	CASSTAEDNNEQFF	TGTGCCAGCAGCACAGCGGAAGACAACAATGAGCAGTTCTTC
TRBV28	NA	NA	TRBJ1-1	CASSLQGWGENTEAFF	TGTGCCAGCAGCCTCCAAGGTTGGGGGGAGAACACTGAAGCTTTCTTT
TRBV6-5	NA	NA	TRBJ1-4	CAVKGRYSNEKLFF	TGTGCCGTTAAGGGGAGGTATTCTAATGAAAAACTGTTTTTT
TRBV27	few	NA	TRBJ2-7	CASSFTGLSYEQYF	TGTGCCAGCAGTTTTACGGGACTCTCCTACGAGCAGTACTTC
TRBV5-8	once	NA	TRBJ2-7	CASSSYSYEQYF	TGTGCCAGCAGCTCCTATTCCTACGAGCAGTACTTC
TRBV29-1	once	NA	TRBJ1-4	CSVRRTYNEKLFF	TGCAGCGTGAGACGGACTTATAATGAAAAACTGTTTTTT
TRBV6-2/TRBV6-3	NA	NA	TRBJ2-5	CASSYSAQTLLSQYF	TGTGCCAGCAGTTACTCAGCACAGACCCTCTTGTCCCAGTACTTC
TRBV5-4	NA	TRBD1	TRBJ2-7	CASRSTGLGEQYF	TGTGCCAGCAGGTCGACAGGGTTGGGCGAGCAGTACTTC
TRBV21-1	NA	NA	TRBJ2-3	CASYYQGAQGTDTQYF	TGTGCCAGCTACTACCAGGGGGCCCAAGGCACAGATACGCAGTATTTT
TRBV11-2	NA	NA	TRBJ2-2	CASSLVAGSAGELFF	TGTGCCAGCAGCTTAGTAGCCGGGTCTGCCGGGGAGCTGTTTTTT
TRBV4-3	NA	TRBD2	TRBJ2-2	CASSQGLAGVNTGELFF	TGCGCCAGCAGCCAAGGACTAGCGGGAGTGAACACCGGGGAGCTGTTTTTT
TRBV6-5	NA	NA	TRBJ1-1	CASRVDKDTEAFF	TGTGCCAGCAGAGTCGACAAGGACACTGAAGCTTTCTTT
TRBV18	NA	NA	TRBJ2-6	CASSTGSGANVLTF	TGTGCCAGCTCTACAGGGTCTGGGGCCAACGTCCTGACTTTC
TRBV5-1	once	TRBD1	TRBJ1-1	CASSLEQGANEAFF	TGCGCCAGCAGCTTGGAGCAGGGGGCGAATGAAGCTTTCTTT
TRBV7-6	NA	NA	TRBJ2-5	CASSLGPSRETQYF	TGTGCCAGCAGCTTAGGGCCCTCAAGAGAGACCCAGTACTTC
TRBV28	NA	TRBD1	TRBJ2-7	CASSLQGAGSYEQYF	TGTGCCAGCAGTTTACAGGGGGCCGGCTCCTACGAGCAGTACTTC
TRBV3-1/TRBV3-2	NA	TRBD2	TRBJ2-1	CASSSRGSGNWNEQFF	TGTGCCAGCAGCTCCCGGGGTAGCGGGAATTGGAATGAGCAGTTCTTC
TRBV10-3	NA	NA	TRBJ2-2	CAISDPNTGELFF	TGTGCCATCAGTGACCCAAACACCGGGGAGCTGTTTTTT
TRBV28	NA	NA	TRBJ2-5	CASSLGDRETQYF	TGTGCCAGCAGTTTAGGAGACCGGGAGACCCAGTACTTC
TRBV7-3	NA	TRBD1	TRBJ1-6	CASSSTGGNSPLHF	TGTGCCAGCAGCTCAACAGGGGGCAACTCACCCCTCCACTTT
TRBV7-2	NA	NA	TRBJ2-4	CASSLTGTKNIQYF	TGTGCCAGCAGCTTAACAGGGACCAAAAACATTCAGTACTTC
TRBV14	NA	NA	TRBJ1-1	CASSQARGTEAFF	TGTGCCAGCAGCCAGGCCAGGGGCACTGAAGCTTTCTTT